The clone carrying this T cell receptor beta chain was counted at least ten times. The antigen is not known. The ends were cut back, 5 bases at V and 4 bases at J, with 20 bases in the middle. This CDR3 region has 16 residues. Germline V gene data show CDR1 as SNHLY and CDR2 as FYNNEI. The data were taken from a study of T cells after yellow fever vaccination. Study-wide findings and caveats: After the booster, 96% of CD4 and about nine tenths of CD8 primary-response clones were re-detected. The secondary response peaked faster, at day 5 versus 15, but was weaker.

TCR cDNA was made by 5'RACE template switching, adding a universal primer site and UMIs. TCRdb passed the 5' RACE reads through MiXCR, listing each CDR3 protein once. The data hold 100,000 to 150,000 distinct CDR3 sequences, with 6% to 8% observed a single time. V usage is TRBV2 and J usage is TRBJ1-1; D unresolved. The source of this sequence is a man in his late teens or twenties who received the YFV17D yellow fever vaccine. The input for sequencing was CD4+ T cells sorted from PBMCs, taken roughly 10 days after the first yellow fever vaccination. The CDR3 sequence is CASSRTPARRSTEAFF. In nucleotides, the CDR3 is TGTGCCAGCAGTCGAACCCCGGCCAGGCGATCCACTGAAGCTTTCTTT.